These 20 T cell receptor beta chains were sequenced from one sample in a study of relationships among human T cell subsets. The T cell receptor alpha and beta CDR3 regions were amplified from mRNA by semiquantitative ARM-PCR. Tagged nested gene-specific primers were used first, then communal superprimers amplified exponentially. TCRdb fed the multiplex PCR reads into MiXCR, producing one record per CDR3 protein. Here the sample spans about 8,900 distinct CDR3 sequences, about 52% being singletons. Anti-CD45RO beads selected memory T cells out of the CD45RA-negative fraction. Sequenced input: memory T cells sorted from blood. Receptor source: a man in his forties or fifties in good health.

The J gene is TRBJ2-7, the V gene TRBV19, with D hard to call. V was cut by 4 bases and J by 4 bases, with 17 bases left in between. CDR3 size: 15 residues. Germline V CDR1 and CDR2: LNHDA, SQIVND (reference sequence). This chain's CDR3 is CASSKTADTVYEQYF. The CDR3, as DNA: TGTGCCAGTAGTAAGACCGCTGATACGGTATACGAGCAGTACTTC.

This clonotype rates as medium-sized (0.01 to 0.1%). The CDR3 bases are TGTGCCAGCAGCCCGGGGACCATAAAGCTTAGACAGACCCAGTACTTC. It codes for CASSPGTIKLRQTQYF. The chain has TRBV11-2 and TRBJ2-5, with D possibly called TRBD1 or TRBD2 (5 bases each). This CDR3 has 16 amino acids. With 5 bases removed from V and 6 bases from J, the gap between germline ends came to 22 bases. CDR1 and CDR2 from the germline V gene are SGHAT and FQNNGV.

This chain connects TRBV28 to TRBJ1-4; D not resolved. The CDR3 contains 14 residues. Germline values: CDR1 MDHEN, CDR2 SYDVKM. The V gene lost 2 bases and the J gene lost 7 bases, with 11 bases spanning the gap. The DNA of the CDR3 is TGTGCCAGCAGTTTACCCGGGCAAAGTGAAAAACTGTTTTTT. This translates into CASSLPGQSEKLFF.

In its sample, this clonotype was seen a few times. The chain employs TRBV27 and TRBJ2-5; D is uncertain. Germline CDR1 reads MNHEY; CDR2 reads SMNVEV (reference sequence). V was cut by 6 bases and J by 2 bases, with 4 bases left in between. The CDR3 is 11 amino acids. The CDR3, as DNA: TGTGCCAGCAGCTCTCAAGAGACCCAGTACTTC. Translating it yields CASSSQETQYF.

There are a few counts of this clonotype. CDR3 in amino acids: CASSLGGPPSYNEQFF. The CDR3 nucleotides are TGTGCCAGCAGCCTGGGAGGCCCCCCCTCCTACAATGAGCAGTTCTTC. The J gene is TRBJ2-1, the V gene TRBV11-3; TRBD2 is a possible D gene (6 bases). V gave up 5 bases and J gave up 0 bases, with 14 bases separating them. The length of the CDR3 is 16 residues. From germline, CDR1 is SGHNT and CDR2 YENEEA.

To note about this clonotype: The CDR3 end shows no conserved phenylalanine or tryptophan, and so a read error is likely. The rearrangement links TRBV28 to TRBJ2-3; 9 nucleotides match TRBD2. This CDR3 region has 17 residues. Trimming cost V 2 bases and J 3 bases; bases outside gene matches: 9. CDR1 and CDR2 from the germline V gene are MDHEN and SYDVKM. Here the CDR3 reads CASSLLRVAGETDTQYL. The CDR3 DNA reads as TGTGCCAGCAGTTTACTCCGGGTAGCGGGGGAAACAGATACGCAGTATTTG.

The chain employs TRBV5-1 and TRBJ2-7, with 8 bases that match TRBD1. V dropped 2 bases and J dropped 4; count of bases not matched to a gene: 5. The CDR3 is made up of 14 amino acids. The germline V gene encodes CDR1 SGHRS and CDR2 YFSETQ. The chain's CDR3 is CASSFQGAGYEQYF. The CDR3 region has the DNA TGCGCCAGCAGCTTCCAGGGGGCGGGATACGAGCAGTACTTC.

This clonotype has more than one count but fewer than ten. This chain joins TRBV5-1 and TRBJ1-1; D uncertain. Germline V gives CDR1 SGHRS, CDR2 YFSETQ. The CDR3 runs 16 residues. V lost 0 bases and J 1 base, leaving 13 bases between the germline ends. In DNA, the CDR3 is TGCGCCAGCAGCTTGGCTCGGTCGGCTCAGAACACTGAAGCTTTCTTT. Amino acid sequence: CASSLARSAQNTEAFF.

In its sample, this clonotype was seen a few times. The chain links TRBV10-3 to TRBJ2-3; 15 bases are a match to TRBD2. V shed 4 bases, J shed 3 bases, and the junction held 5 bases outside the gene matches. CDR3 length equals 17 residues. CDR1 is ENHRY and CDR2 is SYGVKD in the germline V gene. The CDR3 DNA reads as TGTGCCATCAGTGGGACTAGCGGGAGGGCGGTGACAGATACGCAGTATTTT. Its translation is CAISGTSGRAVTDTQYF.

This clonotype appeared a few times. The V and J genes are TRBV2 and TRBJ2-5; either TRBD1 or TRBD2 may supply D (6 bases each). The CDR3 contains 14 residues. Germline values: CDR1 SNHLY, CDR2 FYNNEI. The germline V and J ends were trimmed by 4 bases and 1 base, with 10 bases remaining between them. The CDR3 nucleotides are TGTGCCAGCAGTGTGGAGGGGGGCCAAGAGACCCAGTACTTC. This sequence encodes CASSVEGGQETQYF.

This clonotype has only a few counts. The chain joins TRBV28 to TRBJ1-1; the D gene is possibly TRBD1 (5 bases). The length of the CDR3 is 15 residues. V was shortened by 6 bases and J by 5 bases, with 19 bases between the two germline ends. Looked up from germline, CDR1 is MDHEN and CDR2 is SYDVKM. The CDR3 region is CASRTNPGLRTEAFF. The CDR3 DNA sequence: TGTGCCAGCAGAACCAACCCAGGGTTGAGAACTGAAGCTTTCTTT.

This CDR3 reads CASSQGQYYGYTF. The DNA for the CDR3 is TGTGCCAGCAGCCAAGGGCAATACTATGGCTACACCTTC. The chain links TRBV14 to TRBJ1-2, with unresolved D. Trimming cost V 1 base and J 3 bases, with 6 bases left between them. The CDR3 is 13 residues long. The germline CDR1 and CDR2 sequences are SGHDN and FVKESK.

The chain combines TRBV5-4 with TRBJ2-5; the D is unclear. The germline V and J ends were trimmed by 3 bases and 5 bases, with 17 bases remaining between them. This CDR3 has 15 amino acids. Per germline, CDR1 SGHNT and CDR2 YYREEE (reference sequence). CDR3: CASSSPKGSRETQYF. As DNA, the CDR3 is TGTGCCAGCAGCTCCCCAAAAGGTTCACGCGAGACCCAGTACTTC. Based on the CDR3 plus reference TRBV5-4 and TRBJ2-5, the full variable domain is ETGVTQSPTHLIKTRGQQVTLRCSSQSGHNTVSWYQQALGQGPQFIFQYYREEENGRGNFPPRFSGLQFPNYSSELNVNALELDDSALYLCASSSPKGSRETQYFGPGTRLLVL.

V gene TRBV20-1 combines with J gene TRBJ2-2; 10 bases line up with TRBD2. Trimming took 0 bases from V and 7 from J; bases not matched to a gene: 8. Germline CDR1 and CDR2: DFQATT and SNEGSKA (reference sequence). This CDR3 spans 16 amino acids. This CDR3 is CSAREGSGRAGGELFF. CDR3 coding DNA: TGCAGTGCTAGAGAAGGCAGCGGGAGGGCCGGCGGGGAGCTGTTTTTT.

The gene calls are TRBV6-5 and TRBJ1-2, with D hard to call. Trimming removed 7 bases from V and 5 bases from J, with 11 bases in between. The CDR3 has 12 residues. CDR1 is MNHEY, CDR2 SVGAGI, per germline. The CDR3 loop reads CASTHRGYGYTF. The CDR3 nucleotides read TGTGCCAGCACCCACCGGGGATATGGCTACACCTTC.

V is TRBV5-1 and J is TRBJ1-3; D not certain. The germline gives CDR1 SGHRS, CDR2 YFSETQ. CDR3 size: 15 residues. V was pared by 0 bases and J by 8 bases, with 15 bases between. For the CDR3, the DNA is TGCGCCAGCAGCTTGGCAGCGAACTATCTGGACACCATATATTTT. Translated, it gives CASSLAANYLDTIYF.

This clonotype has just a few counts. The CDR3 here is CASSQDLVNTQYF. Written as DNA, the CDR3 is TGTGCCAGCAGCCAAGATTTAGTAAATACGCAGTATTTT. The J gene is TRBJ2-3, the V gene TRBV14; D gene unclear. V lost 0 bases to trimming and J lost 7 bases, with 8 bases between them. Looked up from germline, CDR1 is SGHDN and CDR2 is FVKESK. The CDR3 loop spans 13 amino acids.

The chain uses TRBV4-2 and TRBJ1-6; D is perhaps TRBD1 (6 bases). The CDR3 has 17 amino acids. The V gene's germline CDR1 is LGHNA and CDR2 YNFKEQ. Trimming cost V 2 bases and J 5 bases, with 16 bases left between them. DNA of the CDR3: TGTGCCAGCAGCCAAACTCGGGGGCAGTCTCATAATTCACCCCTCCACTTT. Amino acids: CASSQTRGQSHNSPLHF.

A word on this clonotype: Just one base apart from a much larger clone, this may be a read error. V usage is TRBV11-2 and J usage is TRBJ2-2; perhaps TRBD2 as D (6 bases). This CDR3 has 16 amino acids. Germline CDR1 and CDR2: SGHAT and FQNNGV. The CDR3: CASSLSAGRNTGEPFF. The CDR3 nucleotides are TGTGCCAGCAGCTTATCGGCGGGGCGGAACACCGGGGAGCCGTTTTTT.

V gene TRBV28 combines with J gene TRBJ2-6; no clear D. CDR1 and CDR2 from the germline V gene are MDHEN and SYDVKM. Trimming took 11 bases from V and 0 from J, leaving 14 bases between them. The CDR3 sequence is 15 residues long. The CDR3 spells CAGKYGSSGANVLTF. CDR3 sequence (DNA): TGTGCCGGCAAGTACGGAAGCTCTGGGGCCAACGTCCTGACTTTC.